These T cell receptor beta chains were read from a single sample in a study of cytomegalovirus exposure and HLA in healthy donors. TCRdb's table, derived via immunoSEQ multiplex PCR, lists solely in-frame clones and lacks some. This repertoire shows about 140,000 clones, approximately 77% found once; its top ten account for about 1.5%. Sequences were obtained from PBMCs. The origin of the receptors is a woman aged 40 to 50 in good health and CMV-seronegative. Both conserved end residues are part of each CDR3. D genes are given only for firm matches. Rows give clone size only sometimes, using once, few, many, or a class for an expanded clone.

TRBD1,-,TRBJ1-4,TRBV27,TGTGCCAGCAGTCATGGGACAGGGGGGACCCGGGTGACTAATGAAAAACTGTTTTTT,CASSHGTGGTRVTNEKLFF
-,-,TRBJ2-1,TRBV6-5,TGTGCCAGCAGTTACTCTCGGCAGGGGAATGAGCAGTTCTTC,CASSYSRQGNEQFF
TRBD1,-,TRBJ1-2,TRBV5-4,TGTGCCAGCAGCTTCGGACAGGGGAGAGATGGCTACACCTTC,CASSFGQGRDGYTF
-,-,TRBJ1-5,TRBV7-2,TGTGCCAGCAGCTTAGGGGCCCCCCCGAGTCCCCAGCATTTT,CASSLGAPPSPQHF
-,-,TRBJ2-5,TRBV7-2,TGTGCCAGCAGCTTCACAGGTCGGGAGACCCAGTACTTC,CASSFTGRETQYF
TRBD2,-,TRBJ2-7,TRBV19,TGTGCCAGTAGTATTTCCCCTTCGCGGGGGTCCACGTACGAGCAGTACTTC,CASSISPSRGSTYEQYF
-,-,TRBJ1-5,TRBV4-1,TGCGCCAGCAGCCAAGGGGCAGAGCATAGCAATCAGCCCCAGCATTTT,CASSQGAEHSNQPQHF
TRBD1,-,TRBJ2-4,TRBV18,TGTGCCAGCTCACAGAACGGACAGGTGTCCAAAAACATTCAGTACTTC,CASSQNGQVSKNIQYF
-,-,TRBJ2-5,TRBV28,TGTGCCAGCAGTCTGAGGGAGCAGACCCAGTACTTC,CASSLREQTQYF
TRBD2,-,TRBJ2-1,TRBV7-8,TGTGCCAGCAGCTACCTCGGACTAGCGGGGGAAGAGCAGTTCTTC,CASSYLGLAGEEQFF
-,once,TRBJ1-2,TRBV7-9,TGTGCCAGCAGCCTCGGGACAACAGATGGGGGTGGCTACACCTTC,CASSLGTTDGGGYTF
TRBD2,-,TRBJ2-1,TRBV10-3,TGTGCCATCAGTGAGTCAGGCAGCGGGGGGGCCAATGAGCAGTTCTTC,CAISESGSGGANEQFF
TRBD2,-,TRBJ2-2,TRBV7-9,TGTTCCAGCAGCTTCAGGGAAGCGGGAGGGGCTGCCGGGGAGCTGTTTTTT,CSSSFREAGGAAGELFF
-,-,TRBJ1-1,TRBV2,TGTGCCAGCAATGAAGCGCGGGCAGTATCTGAAGCTTTCTTT,CASNEARAVSEAFF
-,-,TRBJ2-1,TRBV5-1,TGCGCCAGCAGCTTGCCCAGGGTCAATGAGCAGTTCTTC,CASSLPRVNEQFF
-,-,TRBJ1-3,TRBV15,TGTGCCACCAGCAGAGGATTAGGCAGGGGTTCGACCGCCGGAAACACCATATATTTT,CATSRGLGRGSTAGNTIYF
TRBD1,-,TRBJ1-6,TRBV28,TGTGCCAGCAGTTCCAACAGGGGGTTTTATTCACCCCTCCACTTT,CASSSNRGFYSPLHF
-,-,TRBJ1-2,TRBV28,TGTGCCAGCAGTTTTGACAGAAGGGATGGCTACACCTTC,CASSFDRRDGYTF
-,-,TRBJ1-1,TRBV19,TGTGCCAGTAGTATGCCGGGAGACCCCGACACTGAAGCTTTCTTT,CASSMPGDPDTEAFF
TRBD1,once,TRBJ1-2,TRBV13,TGTGCCAGCAGCTCTACCAGGACAGGGCTTAACTATGGCTACACCTTC,CASSSTRTGLNYGYTF
-,few,TRBJ1-4,TRBV6-6,TGTGCCAGCAGTACGGACACGACGGGCGAAAAACTGTTTTTT,CASSTDTTGEKLFF
TRBD2,-,TRBJ2-1,TRBV5-6,TGTGCCAGCAGATATAGCGGGCGCGAGCAGTTCTTC,CASRYSGREQFF
TRBD2,-,TRBJ2-2,TRBV27,TGTGCCAGCAGTTTGGCGGGGCGGGGGGGAAACACCGGGGAGCTGTTTTTT,CASSLAGRGGNTGELFF
-,-,TRBJ1-1,TRBV10-1,TGCGCCAGCAGTGAGTCGTGGAGGGGTGAAGCTTTCTTT,CASSESWRGEAFF
TRBD1,-,TRBJ1-2,TRBV6-5,TGTGCCAGCAGTTCGACAGGGGGGTGGGCTAACTATGGCTACACCTTC,CASSSTGGWANYGYTF
TRBD1,-,TRBJ2-7,TRBV19,TGTGCCAGTAGCCCCAGGGACAGGGACGAGCAGTACTTC,CASSPRDRDEQYF
-,-,TRBJ1-4,TRBV5-1,TGCGCCAGCAGCTTCGAGGGGGGGAATGAAAAACTGTTTTTT,CASSFEGGNEKLFF
-,-,TRBJ1-1,TRBV28,TGTGCCAGCAGTCGCTTGAGGGTCCCCACTGAAGCTTTCTTT,CASSRLRVPTEAFF
-,-,TRBJ2-1,TRBV20-1,TGCAGTGCGGGGGGGACAGAGCAGTTCTTC,CSAGGTEQFF
-,-,TRBJ2-1,TRBV7-6,TGTGCCAGCAGCTTAGAGTACAGGGCCTACAATGAGCAGTTCTTC,CASSLEYRAYNEQFF
-,-,TRBJ1-1,TRBV27,TGTGCCAGCAGTTCGTTACAGGGCCAGAACACTGAAGCTTTCTTT,CASSSLQGQNTEAFF
-,-,TRBJ1-3,TRBV19,TGTGCCAGTAGTATTGGCGGCAGAAATTCTGGAAACACCATATATTTT,CASSIGGRNSGNTIYF
-,-,TRBJ2-7,TRBV4-1,TGCGCCAGCAGCCTGGAGAGAAGCGAGCAGTACTTC,CASSLERSEQYF
TRBD1,-,TRBJ1-2,TRBV19,TGTGCCAGTATATCCCCCGACAGGGCCTATGGCTACACCTTC,CASISPDRAYGYTF
TRBD1,few,TRBJ2-7,TRBV2,TGTGCCAGCAGGGCAGATTTACAGGGGCCCTACGAGCAGTACTTC,CASRADLQGPYEQYF
TRBD1,-,TRBJ1-1,TRBV6-1,TGTGCCAGCTCTCCGGGACAGGGGTGGACTGAAGCTTTCTTT,CASSPGQGWTEAFF
-,-,TRBJ2-7,TRBV11-2,TGTGCCAGCAGCTTAGTGGGTTCAGACAGGTCCTACGAGCAGTACTTC,CASSLVGSDRSYEQYF
-,few,TRBJ1-4,TRBV15,TGTGCCACCGGCCGGGGAACTAATGAAAAACTGTTTTTT,CATGRGTNEKLFF
-,-,TRBJ1-3,TRBV7-2,TGTGCCAGCAGCTCGGAGGGTTCTGGAAACACCATATATTTT,CASSSEGSGNTIYF
-,-,TRBJ1-6,TRBV7-2,TGTGCCAGCAGCCGGGGAGAATACAGCTCCTATAATTCACCCCTCCACTTT,CASSRGEYSSYNSPLHF
TRBD1,few,TRBJ1-1,TRBV10-3,TGTGCCAGCAGTTACTCTGGGACAGGGGGCTGGGCTGAAGCTTTCTTT,CASSYSGTGGWAEAFF
-,-,TRBJ1-2,TRBV25-1,TGTGCCAGCAGCCGGCGGCAGGGTGGAATACCCTATGGCTACACCTTC,CASSRRQGGIPYGYTF
-,-,TRBJ1-2,TRBV30,TGTGCCTGGGGTAGGAGTGGCTACACCTTC,CAWGRSGYTF
-,once,TRBJ1-1,TRBV19,TGTGCCAGTAGTATCCCCGGGGGTGGAGGTGAAGCTTTCTTT,CASSIPGGGGEAFF
TRBD1,few,TRBJ1-5,TRBV2,TGTGCCAGCAGTCGAGGACAGGGACGAGGATATAGCAATCAGCCCCAGCATTTT,CASSRGQGRGYSNQPQHF
TRBD1,-,TRBJ1-5,TRBV10-3,TGTGCCATCAAGGGGACAGGGGGAGATCAGCCCCAGCATTTT,CAIKGTGGDQPQHF
-,-,TRBJ1-5,TRBV5-8,TGTGCCAGCAGCTCGGCGGAGTATCGACAGCCCCAGCATTTT,CASSSAEYRQPQHF
TRBD1,-,TRBJ2-5,TRBV6-5,TGTGCCAGCAGTTACCTTTACCGACAGGGGCGAGAGACCCAGTACTTC,CASSYLYRQGRETQYF
TRBD2,-,TRBJ2-1,TRBV27,TGTGCCAGCAGTTTAGAGGCTAGCGGGGGGGGCCCGAGGTTCTTC,CASSLEASGGGPRFF
-,-,TRBJ2-5,TRBV5-4,TGTGCCAGCAGCTTTGGTACAGCGGGTGATCAAGAGACCCAGTACTTC,CASSFGTAGDQETQYF
-,-,TRBJ1-1,TRBV6-4,TGTGCCAGCAGTCAAACAGGGTCAGGCACTGAAGCTTTCTTT,CASSQTGSGTEAFF
TRBD1,-,TRBJ1-1,TRBV6-5,TGTGCCAGCGGGGACAGGGGCGACAACACTGAAGCTTTCTTT,CASGDRGDNTEAFF
TRBD2,few,TRBJ2-5,TRBV4-1,TGCGCCAGCAGCCAGTTCACTAGCGGGGGCCAAGAGACCCAGTACTTC,CASSQFTSGGQETQYF
TRBD1,-,TRBJ1-5,TRBV5-8,TGTGCCAGCAGCTCCCCGGGACAGAGTTATAGCAATCAGCCCCAGCATTTT,CASSSPGQSYSNQPQHF